Following are 16 T cell receptor beta chains from one sample sequenced in a study of T-cell memory formation after mild COVID-19. One entry per CDR3 protein results from TCRdb running MiXCR on the 5' RACE reads. The sample includes 100,000 to 150,000 distinct CDR3 sequences, approximately 16% of them seen just once. Sequencing was done on a sample of PBMCs or a T cell subset sorted from them (not recorded which). The receptor source for this set is an adult woman who had mild COVID-19 (a few samples of this study predate the infection). Cell type and time point are not known.

This clonotype showed up just a few times. V usage is TRBV3-1 and J usage is TRBJ2-7; 10 bases are shared with TRBD2. Germline values: CDR1 LGHDT, CDR2 YNNKEL (reference sequence). This CDR3 has 14 residues. J lost 2 bases, V lost 4 bases, and 2 bases had no gene match. The CDR3 loop is CASSLSGGAYEQYF. The CDR3 nucleotides are TGTGCCAGCAGCCTGAGCGGGGGGGCCTACGAGCAGTACTTC.

V gene TRBV20-1 combines with J gene TRBJ1-1, with D uncertain. V gave up 3 bases and J gave up 1 base, with 9 bases separating them. The CDR3 contains 13 residues. From germline, CDR1 is DFQATT and CDR2 SNEGSKA (reference sequence). The CDR3 region is CSARPWGNTEAFF. In DNA form, the CDR3 reads TGCAGTGCTAGGCCGTGGGGGAACACTGAAGCTTTCTTT.

This clonotype was seen more than once but under ten times. The chain has TRBV12-3 or TRBV12-4 and TRBJ1-1; D remains unclear. Between the trimmed V and J ends, which lost 3 bases and 0 bases, there was a span of 8 bases. The CDR3 sequence is 14 residues long. The CDR3 nucleotides read TGTGCCAGCAGTTTTTTCGGGGTGAACACTGAAGCTTTCTTT. Protein: CASSFFGVNTEAFF.

The chain links TRBV27 to TRBJ1-2; D gene uncertain. Germline CDR1 and CDR2: MNHEY and SMNVEV (reference sequence). The V end was cut by 6 bases, the J end by 7 bases, with 12 bases between. The CDR3 is 12 residues long. The CDR3 here is CASSPPSGGYTF. CDR3 in DNA: TGTGCCAGCAGCCCCCCCTCGGGTGGCTACACCTTC.

There are a few counts of this clonotype. The V and J genes are TRBV7-2 and TRBJ2-3, with 9 bases that match TRBD2. With 0 bases clipped from V and 3 bases from J, the junction kept 16 bases outside the gene matches. Germline CDR1 reads SGHTA; CDR2 reads FQGNSA. The CDR3 has 20 residues. CDR3 region: CASSLAPLRGGRARTDTQYF. The CDR3 DNA reads TGTGCCAGCAGCTTAGCCCCGCTGAGGGGCGGGAGGGCCAGGACAGATACGCAGTATTTT.

The chain joins TRBV5-6 to TRBJ2-5; D remains unclear. This CDR3 is 13 amino acids long. V dropped 4 bases and J dropped 2 bases, with 9 bases sitting between them. The germline V gene has CDR1 SGHDT and CDR2 YYEEEE. CDR3 nucleotide sequence: TGTGCCAGCAGCGCATGGGCACAAGAGACCCAGTACTTC. Translated: CASSAWAQETQYF.

The chain is built from TRBV7-6 and TRBJ2-2; D perhaps matches TRBD2 (6 bases). Deletions cut 1 base from V and 2 bases from J, with 11 bases between. CDR3 length: 16 residues. The germline gives CDR1 SGHVS, CDR2 FNYEAQ. The CDR3 is CASSLGVAANTGELFF. CDR3 nucleotide sequence: TGTGCCAGCAGCTTAGGGGTAGCGGCAAACACCGGGGAGCTGTTTTTT. The full variable domain, its missing parts supplied by reference TRBV7-6 and TRBJ2-2, is GAGVSQSPRYKVTKRGQDVALRCDPISGHVSLYWYRQALGQGPEFLTYFNYEAQQDKSGLPNDRFSAERPEGSISTLTIQRTEQRDSAMYRCASSLGVAANTGELFFGEGSRLTVL.

This clonotype showed up many times. The chain couples TRBV7-9 to TRBJ2-7; D is possibly TRBD2 (5 bases). The CDR3 covers 14 residues. Trimming pared 2 bases from V and 2 bases from J, leaving 10 bases between. Germline assignment: CDR1 SEHNR and CDR2 FQNEAQ (reference sequence). The CDR3 bases are TGTGCCAGCAGCTTACGAGCGGCCGCCTACGAGCAGTACTTC. Translation gives CASSLRAAAYEQYF.

This clonotype was seen more than once but under ten times. The genes are TRBV5-1 and TRBJ2-3, with 9 bases identical to TRBD2. The J segment lost 1 base and the V segment lost 4 bases, leaving 7 bases of the junction unmatched. Looked up from germline, CDR1 is SGHRS and CDR2 is YFSETQ. This CDR3 region has 16 residues. The CDR3 bases are TGCGCCAGCAGCGACAAGCGGGAGGTGCGCACAGATACGCAGTATTTT. This gives the protein CASSDKREVRTDTQYF.

Only a few counts were recorded for this clonotype. CDR3 sequence reads: CASSLTPGRTNYGYTF. The CDR3 DNA sequence: TGTGCCAGCAGTTTAACTCCGGGACGGACTAACTATGGCTACACCTTC. This sequence joins TRBV12-3 or TRBV12-4 and TRBJ1-2; possibly TRBD1 for D (5 bases). Trimming left V 2 bases short and J 0 bases short, with 13 bases between. The length of the CDR3 is 16 residues.

This clonotype has only a few counts. The chain combines TRBV7-9 with TRBJ1-4; 7 bases are a match to TRBD1. The CDR3 loop spans 14 amino acids. With 4 bases clipped from V and 3 bases from J, the junction kept 2 bases outside the gene matches. The V gene's germline CDR1 is SEHNR and CDR2 FQNEAQ (reference sequence). This CDR3 is CASSSTGPNEKLFF. The CDR3 DNA reads TGTGCCAGCAGCTCGACAGGGCCTAATGAAAAACTGTTTTTT.

This clonotype turned up a few times. The chain combines TRBV13 with TRBJ2-2, with D hard to call. The CDR3 covers 13 residues. CDR1 and CDR2 (germline): PRHDT, FYEKMQ (reference sequence). V lost 5 bases and J lost 6, with 10 bases in between. CDR3 sequence (DNA): TGTGCCAGCAGCCTCAGCTTGTCCGGGGAGCTGTTTTTT. Its translation: CASSLSLSGELFF.

J is TRBJ2-3 and V is TRBV3-1, with no clear D. CDR3 length: 12 residues. V dropped 4 bases and J dropped 6 bases, with 8 bases sitting between them. CDR1 and CDR2 (germline): LGHDT, YNNKEL (reference sequence). The CDR3 nucleotides are TGTGCCAGCAGCCCACTCGGGGATACGCAGTATTTT. Translating gives CASSPLGDTQYF.

This clonotype showed up many times. J is TRBJ2-7 and V is TRBV18; the match to TRBD1 covers 8 bases. CDR1 and CDR2 (germline): KGHSH, LQKENI. With V trimmed by 8 bases and J by 3 bases, 9 bases remained unmatched. The CDR3 spans 14 residues. CDR3 bases: TGTGCCAGCAGCCCGGGGACAGGTGGCTACGAGCAGTACTTC. It codes for CASSPGTGGYEQYF.

The V call is TRBV15, the J call TRBJ2-5; TRBD2 is a possible D gene (6 bases). CDR3 length equals 12 residues. Trimming removed 8 bases from V and 3 bases from J, with 10 bases in between. The germline gives CDR1 LNHNV, CDR2 YYDKDF (reference sequence). CDR3 in DNA: TGTGCCACCGAGGCGGGGAAAGAGACCCAGTACTTC. Translated: CATEAGKETQYF.

The chain uses TRBV7-8 and TRBJ2-7, with D tentatively TRBD1 or TRBD2 (5 bases each). The V end was cut by 1 base, the J end by 9 bases, with 19 bases between. The germline V gene encodes CDR1 SGHVS and CDR2 FQNEAQ. This CDR3 is built from 15 residues. CDR3 protein: CASSLEVRDPHGQYF. The CDR3 region has the DNA TGTGCCAGCAGCTTAGAGGTCCGGGACCCCCATGGGCAGTACTTC.